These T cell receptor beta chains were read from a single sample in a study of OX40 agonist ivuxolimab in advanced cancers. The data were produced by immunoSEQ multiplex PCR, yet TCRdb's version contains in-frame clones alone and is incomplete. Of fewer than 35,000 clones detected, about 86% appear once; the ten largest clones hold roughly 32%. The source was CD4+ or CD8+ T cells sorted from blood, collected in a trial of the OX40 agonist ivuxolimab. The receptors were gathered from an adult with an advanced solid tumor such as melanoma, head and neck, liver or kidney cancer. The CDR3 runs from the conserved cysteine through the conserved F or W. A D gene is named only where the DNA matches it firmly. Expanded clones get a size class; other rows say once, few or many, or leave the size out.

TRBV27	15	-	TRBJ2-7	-	TGTGCCAGCAGTTTCACGAACAGGGACATCTACGAGCAGTACTTC	CASSFTNRDIYEQYF
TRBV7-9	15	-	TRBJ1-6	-	TGTGCCAGCAGCTTAGCCCGGGTGTATAATTCACCCCTCCACTTT	CASSLARVYNSPLHF
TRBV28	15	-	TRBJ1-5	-	TGTGCCAGCAGCCCAGGGCCCGCTCGGGATCAGCCCCAGCATTTT	CASSPGPARDQPQHF
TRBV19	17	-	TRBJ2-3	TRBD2	TGTGCCAGTAGTATAGTGTGGACTAGCGGGACCGAAGATACGCAGTATTTT	CASSIVWTSGTEDTQYF
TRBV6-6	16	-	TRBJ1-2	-	TGTGCCAGCAGTTATCAACTACAGGACGCCAACTATGGCTACACCTTC	CASSYQLQDANYGYTF
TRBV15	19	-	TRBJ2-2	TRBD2	TGTGCCACCAATCCGTTCGGGACTAGCGGGGGTGTTAACACCGGGGAGCTGTTTTTT	CATNPFGTSGGVNTGELFF
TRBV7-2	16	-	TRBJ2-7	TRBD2	TGTGCCAGCAGCTTACCTGTGGGACTAACGGGCTACGAGCAGTACTTC	CASSLPVGLTGYEQYF
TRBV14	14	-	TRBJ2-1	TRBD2	TGTGCCAGCAGTCAGACTAGCGGGAGTTATGAGCAGTTCTTC	CASSQTSGSYEQFF
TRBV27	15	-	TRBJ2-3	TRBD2	TGTGCCAGCAGTTTGCGGCGGGGGAGCACAGATACGCAGTATTTT	CASSLRRGSTDTQYF
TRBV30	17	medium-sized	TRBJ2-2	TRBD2	TGTGCCTGGAAACGGGAAGCGGGGGGCTCGAACACCGGGGAGCTGTTTTTT	CAWKREAGGSNTGELFF
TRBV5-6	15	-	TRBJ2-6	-	TGTGCCAGCAGCTTGGGCGGGTCTGGGGCCAACGTCCTGACTTTC	CASSLGGSGANVLTF
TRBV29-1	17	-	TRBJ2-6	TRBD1	TGCAGCGTTGAAGGGACAGGGGACCTCTCTGGGGCCAACGTCCTGACTTTC	CSVEGTGDLSGANVLTF
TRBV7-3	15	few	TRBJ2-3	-	TGTGCCAGCAGCCCTGGGGGCGGCCCCACAGATACGCAGTATTTT	CASSPGGGPTDTQYF
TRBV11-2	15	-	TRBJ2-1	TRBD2	TGTGCCAGCAGCTTAGGCGGGGGGAGGAACAATGAGCAGTTCTTC	CASSLGGGRNNEQFF
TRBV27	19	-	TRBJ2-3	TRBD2	TGTGCCAGCAGTTTATCGGCCCCCTTGGGGGGGGGTGGAACAGATACGCAGTATTTT	CASSLSAPLGGGGTDTQYF
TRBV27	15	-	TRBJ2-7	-	TGTGCCAGCAGTCTTATTGACAGCTACACCTACGAGCAGTACTTC	CASSLIDSYTYEQYF
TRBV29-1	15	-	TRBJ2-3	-	TGCAGCGTTGTGGGGCCAGCAGCTAGGGCAGATACGCAGTATTTT	CSVVGPAARADTQYF
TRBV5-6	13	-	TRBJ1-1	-	TGTGCCAGCAGCTTTGGGCGGAACACTGAAGCTTTCTTT	CASSFGRNTEAFF
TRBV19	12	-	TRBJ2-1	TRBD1	TGTGCCAGTAGACAGGGGGAGAATGAGCAGTTCTTC	CASRQGENEQFF
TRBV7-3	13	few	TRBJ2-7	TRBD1	TGTGCCAGCAGCACCACAGGGGCCTACGAGCAGTACTTC	CASSTTGAYEQYF
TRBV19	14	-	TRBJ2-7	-	TGTGCCAGTAGCTGGGGGGGCCGCTCCTACGAGCAGTACTTC	CASSWGGRSYEQYF
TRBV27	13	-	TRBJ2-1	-	TGTGCCAGCAGTCCAGGACCCCCCCCCGAGCAGTTCTTC	CASSPGPPPEQFF
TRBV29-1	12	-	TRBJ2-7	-	TGCAGCGTTGAGTTAGGGGCCTACGAGCAGTACTTC	CSVELGAYEQYF
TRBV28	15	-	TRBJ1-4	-	TGTGCCAGCAGTCCCACAGGACAGACTAATGAAAAACTGTTTTTT	CASSPTGQTNEKLFF
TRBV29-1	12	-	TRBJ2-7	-	TGCAGCGTTGAAGTGGGGGGCGACGAGCAGTACTTC	CSVEVGGDEQYF
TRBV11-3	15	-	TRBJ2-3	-	TGTGCCAGCAGCTTAGGGGAGTACAACACAGATACGCAGTATTTT	CASSLGEYNTDTQYF
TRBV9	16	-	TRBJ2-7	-	TGTGCCAGCAGCGCGCCGACAGGTCATAACCCCTACGAGCAGTACTTC	CASSAPTGHNPYEQYF
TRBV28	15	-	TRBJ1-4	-	TGTGCCAGCAGTTCTCCGGACATGAGTAATGAAAAACTGTTTTTT	CASSSPDMSNEKLFF
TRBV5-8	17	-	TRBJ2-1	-	TGTGCCAGCAGCTCTACAGAGGGAGTATCTTGGTACAATGAGCAGTTCTTC	CASSSTEGVSWYNEQFF
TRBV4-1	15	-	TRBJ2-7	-	TGCGCCAGCAGCCGAACGGACTCGAACTCCTACGAGCAGTACTTC	CASSRTDSNSYEQYF
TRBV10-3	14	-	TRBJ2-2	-	TGTGCCATCAGTGAGCCAGGGGATGGCGGGGAGCTGTTTTTT	CAISEPGDGGELFF
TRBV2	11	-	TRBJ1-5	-	TGTGCCAGCAGGTTGAATCAGCCCCAGCATTTT	CASRLNQPQHF
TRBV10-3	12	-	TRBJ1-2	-	TGTGAGGTTGTGGGTATTAGCTATGGCTACACCTTC	CEVVGISYGYTF